Each of the 9 T cell receptor beta chains below was sequenced from the same sample in a study of T cell responses to AZD1222 COVID-19 vaccine. Profiling relied on immunoSEQ multiplex PCR, and the TCRdb table lists in-frame clones only, not all of them. Among fewer than 150,000 clones listed, 80% to 90% were seen once. The material was peripheral blood, obtained 28 days after the second AZD1222 dose. All receptors come from an adult who received the AZD1222 COVID-19 vaccine.

The chain couples TRBV10-2 to TRBJ2-1, with D tentatively TRBD1 (5 bases). The CDR3 consists of 11 residues. Germline CDR1 is WSHSY and CDR2 is SAAADI. V gave up 1 base and J gave up 10 bases, with 5 bases separating them. As DNA, the CDR3 is TGCGCCAGCAGTGAGTACAGGGAGCAGTTCTTC. Translating gives CASSEYREQFF.

The table lists this clone with a count of one. This chain joins TRBV6-5 and TRBJ1-3; maybe TRBD1 (6 bases). There are 14 residues in the CDR3. With 11 bases removed from V and 0 bases from J, the gap between germline ends came to 14 bases. CDR1 and CDR2 (germline): MNHEY, SVGAGI. Here the CDR3 DNA reads TGTGCCGGAAGAAGGGGGAGCTCTGGAAACACCATATATTTT. As protein: CAGRRGSSGNTIYF.

This clone came up once. J is TRBJ2-1 and V is TRBV5-5; 8 bases match TRBD1. This CDR3 has 15 amino acids. V lost 6 bases to trimming and J lost 5 bases; unmatched junction nucleotides: 10. Germline CDR1 is SGHKS and CDR2 is YYEKEE (reference sequence). CDR3 region: CASIAARDRHNEQFF. CDR3 in DNA: TGTGCCAGCATCGCTGCCCGGGACAGGCACAATGAGCAGTTCTTC.

A single count supports this clone. CDR3 sequence (DNA): TGTGCCAGCAGCCCGGGACTAGCCTGGGGGACCCAGTACTTC. It encodes CASSPGLAWGTQYF. This rearrangement joins TRBV3-1 (or the pseudogene TRBV3-2) to TRBJ2-5, with 9 positions matching TRBD2. The CDR3 runs to 14 residues. After removal of 4 bases from V and 7 bases from J, the junction contained 7 bases not matched to a gene. CDR1 and CDR2 from the germline V gene are LGHDT and YNNKEL (reference sequence).

The chain couples TRBV5-1 to TRBJ2-1, with 8 bases matching TRBD1. There are 14 residues in the CDR3. Germline V gene lookup returns CDR1 SGHRS and CDR2 YFSETQ. V lost 4 bases and J lost 4; bases outside the gene matches: 4. Here the CDR3 reads CASSVWTGYNEQFF. CDR3 sequence (DNA): TGCGCCAGCAGCGTATGGACAGGGTACAATGAGCAGTTCTTC.

The chain links TRBV6-8 to TRBJ1-5; D not certain. The germline V gene has CDR1 MNHGY and CDR2 SAAAGT. This CDR3 region has 19 residues. Trimming removed 5 bases from V and 7 bases from J, with 30 bases in between. The DNA for the CDR3 is TGTGCCAGCAGTCTACCCCCGAAACCAACAACAGCTCGACTACAGCCCCAGCATTTT. It is translated as CASSLPPKPTTARLQPQHF.

The chain employs TRBV7-9 and TRBJ1-5; 9 bases agree with TRBD1. CDR1 is SEHNR, CDR2 FQNEAQ, per germline (reference sequence). V was clipped by 5 bases and J by 7 bases; unmatched bases: 12. The CDR3 runs 16 residues. The CDR3 nucleotides read TGTGCCAGCAGCCCCGGGCGGGGACAGGGCGGCCAGCCCCAGCATTTT. As protein: CASSPGRGQGGQPQHF.

The V gene is TRBV21-1, the J gene TRBJ1-5. TRBV21-1 is annotated as a pseudogene. The CDR3 runs 15 residues. The CDR3 sequence: CASSKERMSNQPQHF. In DNA, the CDR3 is TGTGCCAGCAGCAAAGAAAGAATGAGCAATCAGCCCCAGCATTTT.

The rearrangement uses TRBV5-1 and TRBJ2-1; 14 nucleotides line up with TRBD2. The CDR3 is made up of 16 amino acids. The J segment lost 7 bases and the V segment lost 4 bases, leaving 7 bases of the junction unmatched. Germline V gene sequence: CDR1 SGHRS, CDR2 YFSETQ. CDR3 in amino acids: CASSRVTSGGANEQFF. In nucleotides, the CDR3 is TGCGCCAGCAGCCGGGTGACTAGCGGGGGGGCAAATGAGCAGTTCTTC.